These 25 T cell receptor beta chains were all obtained from the same sample, sequenced in a study of T cells in women clearing cervical HPV infection. Method: immunoSEQ multiplex PCR; TCRdb's copy keeps in-frame clones and lacks some. The sample holds 48,000 or so clones. Sequencing used blood buffy coat. The receptors shown here come from a woman aged 18-69 years with a cervical HPV16 infection that either progressed to CIN3+ or cleared (not recorded which).

Comment on this clone: The CDR3 extends 3 residues past the end of the read, so its final part is completed from the germline J gene. The rearrangement uses TRBV4-2 and TRBJ2-5; 10 bases are shared with TRBD2. The V segment lost 0 bases and the J segment 4 bases; nucleotides outside the gene matches: 5. This CDR3 has 16 residues. Germline CDR1 is LGHNA and CDR2 is YNFKEQ. This chain's CDR3 is CASSQESSGGRETQYF. The CDR3 DNA, read in part, is TGTGCCAGCAGCCAAGAATCTAGCGGGGGCCGAGAGACC.

A word on this clone: The read ends 3 residues early relative to the CDR3; the germline J gene fills the gap. The rearrangement links TRBV20-1 to TRBJ1-1; 11 positions agree with TRBD1. The J segment lost 1 base and the V segment lost 5 bases, leaving 3 bases of the junction unmatched. The CDR3 is made up of 14 amino acids. Germline V gives CDR1 DFQATT, CDR2 SNEGSKA (reference sequence). CDR3 DNA (partial): TGCAGTGCTCTGGGACAGGGGGAGAACACTGAA. Translated, it gives CSALGQGENTE. The whole CDR3 sequence reads CSALGQGENTEAFF.

A word on this clone: The read ends 3 residues early relative to the CDR3; the germline J gene fills the gap. The J gene is TRBJ2-4, the V gene TRBV29-1, with TRBD2 matching 12 bases. From germline, CDR1 is SQVTM and CDR2 ANQGSEA. V lost 6 bases, J lost 0 bases, and 12 bases stayed unmatched. The CDR3 spans 18 residues. Partial CDR3 DNA: TGCAGCGTCAACTCACAACCGGGACTAGCGGGAGCCAAAAACATT. As protein: CSVNSQPGLAGAKNI. The full CDR3 sequence reads CSVNSQPGLAGAKNIQYF.

As to this clone: The read ends 3 residues early relative to the CDR3; the germline J gene fills the gap. The chain links TRBV7-2 to TRBJ2-1; 10 bases map to TRBD2. Germline values: CDR1 SGHTA, CDR2 FQGNSA. Unmatched junction bases numbered 6, after V lost 2 bases and J lost 8 bases. The CDR3 covers 15 residues. The CDR3 is CASSLIPSGGDEQFF. CDR3 bases read: TGTGCCAGCAGCTTAATCCCTAGCGGGGGCGATGAG.

As to this clone: The missing CDR3 end, 3 residues past where the read stops, is filled in from the germline J gene. The rearrangement links TRBV27 to TRBJ2-7; TRBD1 matches at 9 bases. V was clipped by 8 bases and J by 5 bases; unmatched bases: 10. Looked up from germline, CDR1 is MNHEY and CDR2 is SMNVEV (reference sequence). This CDR3 is built from 14 residues. The CDR3 loop reads CASGVGQGNHEQYF. The sequenced part of the CDR3 DNA is TGTGCCAGCGGGGTGGGACAGGGAAACCACGAG.

In the case of this clone: Sequencing ends 3 residues short of the CDR3 end; the germline J gene provides the rest. The chain combines TRBV7-9 with TRBJ1-1, with D uncertain. The V end was cut by 5 bases, the J end by 1 base, with 8 bases between. Germline V gene lookup returns CDR1 SEHNR and CDR2 FQNEAQ (reference sequence). The CDR3 loop spans 13 amino acids. CDR3 DNA (partial): TGTGCCAGCAGCGCCTCAGGGAACACTGAA. It translates to CASSASGNTE. The CDR3 reads in full as CASSASGNTEAFF.

About this clone itself: Read coverage stops 3 residues before the CDR3 terminus; the germline J gene supplies the remainder. The chain employs TRBV18 and TRBJ2-7; 9 positions match TRBD2. There are 15 residues in the CDR3. With 2 bases clipped from V and 2 bases from J, the junction kept 4 bases outside the gene matches. Germline lookup yields CDR1 KGHSH and CDR2 LQKENI. CDR3 sequence reads: CASSPDSGRAYEQYF. Incomplete CDR3 DNA: TGTGCCAGCTCACCAGATAGCGGGAGAGCCTACGAG.

Of note for this clone: The CDR3 extends 3 residues past the end of the read, so its final part is completed from the germline J gene. The rearrangement uses TRBV5-4 and TRBJ1-2; the D gene is possibly TRBD1 (5 bases). The CDR3 is made up of 13 amino acids. From germline, CDR1 is SGHNT and CDR2 YYREEE (reference sequence). The CDR3 sequence is CASSLQGGRGYTF. CDR3 DNA (partial): TGTGCCAGCAGCTTGCAGGGAGGTCGAGGC.

Comment on this clone: The sequenced fragment ends 3 residues before the CDR3 boundary, so the rest is inferred from the germline J gene. This chain joins TRBV19 and TRBJ2-2, with a tentative D call TRBD2 (5 bases). The length of the CDR3 is 17 residues. Germline V gives CDR1 LNHDA, CDR2 SQIVND (reference sequence). V was pared by 5 bases and J by 3 bases, with 19 bases between. The part of the CDR3 DNA that was read is TGTGCCAGTAGTCCCCAAGAGGGCCATTGGGACACCGGGGAG. Its translation is CASSPQEGHWDTGE. The complete CDR3 reads CASSPQEGHWDTGELFF.

The sequenced CDR3 bases are TGCGCCAGCAGGGGACAGGGCCCCGGGGAG. Translating it yields CASRGQGPGE. The full CDR3 protein is CASRGQGPGELFF. This chain uses TRBV5-1 with TRBJ2-2, with 9 bases fitting TRBD1. The read ends 3 residues shy of where the CDR3 ends; the end is completed using the germline J gene. J gave up 6 bases and V 5 bases, and 2 bases lay outside the gene matches. Per the germline V gene, CDR1 is SGHRS and CDR2 is YFSETQ. This CDR3 comprises 13 residues. The full variable domain, in which reference TRBV5-1 and TRBJ2-2 provide the parts outside the CDR3, is KAGVTQTPRYLIKTRGQQVTLSCSPISGHRSVSWYQQTPGQGLQFLFEYFSETQRNKGNFPGRFSGRQFSNSRSEMNVSTLELGDSALYLCASRGQGPGELFFGEGSRLTVL.

Concerning this clone itself: The junction differs from germline at one of its ends, possibly a read error. With the read ending 3 residues before the CDR3 end, the germline J gene is used to fill in that end. The chain carries TRBV4-2 and TRBJ2-3; D is possibly TRBD2 (6 bases). CDR1 and CDR2 (germline): LGHNA, YNFKEQ. This CDR3 has 14 residues. The part of the CDR3 DNA that was read is TGCGCCAGCAGCCAAGACGCGGGGTTGGATACG. It is translated as CASSQDAGLDT. The full CDR3 protein reads CASSQDAGLDTQYF.

On this clone: The read ends 3 residues shy of where the CDR3 ends; the end is completed using the germline J gene. The V gene is TRBV28, the J gene TRBJ1-1, with D maybe TRBD1 (5 bases). CDR1 and CDR2 from the germline V gene are MDHEN and SYDVKM. Trimming removed 1 base from V and 2 bases from J, with 11 bases in between. The CDR3 extends over 15 amino acids. The CDR3 protein is CASSLLAGQNTEAFF. The CDR3 bases that were read are TGTGCCAGCAGTTTATTGGCAGGACAAAACACTGAA.

As for this clone: The read stops 3 residues short of the end of the CDR3; the missing end is completed from the germline J gene. The chain uses TRBV2 and TRBJ2-7; 11 nucleotides align to TRBD2. Trimming took 8 bases from V and 1 from J; bases not matched to a gene: 16. CDR1 is SNHLY and CDR2 is FYNNEI in the germline V gene. The CDR3 length is 18 residues. Partial CDR3 DNA: TGTGCCAGCCCCAAGTCGGGGCTAGCGGGGGGAACTTCCTACGAG. Translating gives CASPKSGLAGGTSYE. The CDR3, in full, reads CASPKSGLAGGTSYEQYF.

In the case of this clone: The missing CDR3 end, 3 residues past where the read stops, is filled in from the germline J gene. The V gene is TRBV18, the J gene TRBJ2-5; D ambiguous. The length of the CDR3 is 14 residues. The V end lost 4 bases, the J end lost 5 bases, and 14 bases lay between the germline ends. Germline CDR1 reads KGHSH; CDR2 reads LQKENI. The CDR3 DNA, read in part, is TGTGCCAGCTCACGAAGTCCGACTTGGGAGACC. Translating gives CASSRSPTWET. The entire CDR3 reads CASSRSPTWETQYF.

As for this clone: The read gets to within 3 residues of the CDR3 end, and the germline J gene fills in the rest. The rearrangement links TRBV14 to TRBJ1-2; 8 bases fit TRBD1. The CDR3 sequence is 15 residues long. Germline V gene sequence: CDR1 SGHDN, CDR2 FVKESK. With V trimmed by 4 bases and J by 3 bases, 7 bases remained unmatched. The sequenced part of the CDR3 DNA is TGTGCCAGCAGCCGAACAGGGGGTACCGACTATGGC. It translates to CASSRTGGTDYG. The full CDR3 reads CASSRTGGTDYGYTF.

In the case of this clone: The CDR3 end lies 3 residues beyond the end of the read and is filled in from the germline J gene. This rearrangement joins TRBV28 to TRBJ1-2; tentative D call: TRBD1 (5 bases). V was clipped by 6 bases and J by 2 bases, with 16 bases between them. The CDR3 extends over 15 amino acids. Looked up from germline, CDR1 is MDHEN and CDR2 is SYDVKM. CDR3 sequence: CASSSPGGSNYGYTF. The sequenced CDR3 bases are TGTGCCAGCAGCTCCCCCGGGGGATCCAACTATGGC.

Comment on this clone: The read gets to within 3 residues of the CDR3 end, and the germline J gene fills in the rest. The chain combines TRBV10-2 with TRBJ1-4; D is ambiguous. V was clipped by 3 bases and J by 5 bases, with 19 bases between them. CDR1 WSHSY and CDR2 SAAADI come from the germline V gene. The length of the CDR3 is 17 residues. The CDR3 DNA, read in part, is TGCGCCAGCAGTGACTATGTGTCGGGGAGGAGAAATGAAAAA. This translates into CASSDYVSGRRNEK. The entire CDR3 is CASSDYVSGRRNEKLFF.

Details on this clone: The read ends 3 residues shy of where the CDR3 ends; the end is completed using the germline J gene. The chain employs TRBV10-2 and TRBJ1-2, with D tentatively TRBD1 (6 bases). V dropped 6 bases and J dropped 1 base, with 12 bases sitting between them. This CDR3 region has 14 residues. The germline gives CDR1 WSHSY, CDR2 SAAADI. CDR3 sequence: CASSVRDINYGYTF. The CDR3 DNA, read in part, is TGCGCCAGCAGCGTCCGGGACATTAACTATGGC.

A note on this clone: The read terminates 3 residues before the CDR3 end, so the remaining end is supplied by the germline J gene. This sequence joins TRBV20-1 and TRBJ2-3; maybe TRBD2 (6 bases). The CDR3 length is 17 residues. Germline V gene lookup returns CDR1 DFQATT and CDR2 SNEGSKA (reference sequence). Trimming cost V 0 bases and J 6 bases, with 22 bases left between them. The CDR3 DNA, read in part, is TGCAGTGCTAGAGATTTGAACCCGAGACTAGACTGGGATACG. Translating it yields CSARDLNPRLDWDT. Given in full, the CDR3 is CSARDLNPRLDWDTQYF.

Worth noting for this clone: Coverage ceases 3 residues before the CDR3 finishes, and the germline J gene fills in the end. The chain recombines TRBV18 with TRBJ2-6; TRBD1 matches at 11 bases. Losses at the gene ends were 2 bases for V and 4 bases for J; bases not matched to a gene: 13. CDR1 and CDR2 (germline): KGHSH, LQKENI. CDR3 size: 20 residues. The covered CDR3 bases are TGTGCCAGCTCACCATTTCGGCTAGGACAGGGGGCGTCAGGGGCCAACGTC. This codes for CASSPFRLGQGASGANV. From start to end, the CDR3 is CASSPFRLGQGASGANVLTF.

Of note for this clone: The sequenced fragment ends 3 residues before the CDR3 boundary, so the rest is inferred from the germline J gene. V usage is TRBV28 and J usage is TRBJ2-7; 11 positions agree with TRBD1. The CDR3 length is 14 residues. Germline assignment: CDR1 MDHEN and CDR2 SYDVKM. V gave up 10 bases and J gave up 3 bases; unmatched junction bases: 8. The CDR3: CAITTGTGGYEQYF. The part of the CDR3 DNA that was read is TGTGCCATCACGACCGGGACAGGGGGCTACGAG.

A remark on this clone: The read halts 3 residues ahead of the CDR3 end, with the missing end drawn from the germline J gene. The chain links TRBV19 to TRBJ2-3; the D gene is possibly TRBD1 (6 bases). CDR3 length: 16 amino acids. Germline values: CDR1 LNHDA, CDR2 SQIVND (reference sequence). V was clipped by 5 bases and J by 0 bases, with 15 bases between them. The CDR3 bases that were read are TGTGCCAGTAGTTCCCCGGGACACACGAGCACAGATACG. Protein product: CASSSPGHTSTDT. The CDR3 reads in full as CASSSPGHTSTDTQYF.

On this clone itself: Read sequence stops 3 residues before the CDR3 end, and the germline J gene provides the missing end. This chain uses TRBV14 with TRBJ1-1; D is uncertain. Per the germline V gene, CDR1 is SGHDN and CDR2 is FVKESK. V was shortened by 5 bases and J by 4 bases, with 14 bases between the two germline ends. This CDR3 contains 14 residues. The covered CDR3 bases are TGTGCCAGCAGCAGGAAGAAGGGTGGCACTGAA. This gives the protein CASSRKKGGTE. The whole CDR3 sequence reads CASSRKKGGTEAFF.

Comment on this clone: Read coverage stops 3 residues before the CDR3 terminus; the germline J gene supplies the remainder. This rearrangement joins TRBV7-9 to TRBJ1-1, with a tentative D call TRBD1 (6 bases). There are 14 residues in the CDR3. Germline lookup yields CDR1 SEHNR and CDR2 FQNEAQ (reference sequence). The sequenced part of the CDR3 DNA is TGTGCCAGCAGCTCAGACCAATGGACAGATACG. Its protein product is CASSSDQWTDT. The CDR3, in full, reads CASSSDQWTDTAFF.

Regarding this clone: The DNA ends 3 residues before the CDR3 does, and the rest of the CDR3 is filled in from the germline J gene. This chain uses TRBV11-2 with TRBJ1-1; D is undetermined. Trimming took off 1 base at V and 1 base at J, with 10 bases between the two ends. Germline CDR1 reads SGHAT; CDR2 reads FQNNGV. The CDR3 loop spans 15 amino acids. CDR3 DNA (partial): TGTGCCAGCAGCTTAGGGTCGATCGGGAACACTGAA. This gives the protein CASSLGSIGNTE. The full CDR3 protein is CASSLGSIGNTEAFF.